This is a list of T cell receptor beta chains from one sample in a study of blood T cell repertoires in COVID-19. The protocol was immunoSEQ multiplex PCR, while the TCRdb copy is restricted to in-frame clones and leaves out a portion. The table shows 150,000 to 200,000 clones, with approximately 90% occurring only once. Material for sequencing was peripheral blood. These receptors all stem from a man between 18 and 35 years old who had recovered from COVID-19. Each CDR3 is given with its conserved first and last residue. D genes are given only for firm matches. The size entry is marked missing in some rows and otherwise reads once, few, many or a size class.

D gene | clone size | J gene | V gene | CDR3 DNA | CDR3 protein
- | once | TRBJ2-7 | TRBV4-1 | TGCGCCAGCAGCCCAACAGGGATCACCTACGAGCAGTACTTC | CASSPTGITYEQYF
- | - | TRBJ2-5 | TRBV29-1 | TGCAGCGTTGAAGAGGGCCTCCGCCAAGAGACCCAGTACTTC | CSVEEGLRQETQYF
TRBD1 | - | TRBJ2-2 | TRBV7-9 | TGTGCCAGCAGCTCGCAGGGGGCGAACACCGGGGAGCTGTTTTTT | CASSSQGANTGELFF
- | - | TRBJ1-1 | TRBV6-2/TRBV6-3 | TGTGCCAGCAGTCTGGGGGGTGAAGCTTTCTTT | CASSLGGEAFF
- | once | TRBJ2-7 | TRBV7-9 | TGTGCCAGCAGCGGTTCGGAGGGGCGGCCCTACGAGCAGTACTTC | CASSGSEGRPYEQYF
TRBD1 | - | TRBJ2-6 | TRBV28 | TGTGCCAGCGAGGACAGGGGAGATGGGGCCAACGTCCTGACTTTC | CASEDRGDGANVLTF
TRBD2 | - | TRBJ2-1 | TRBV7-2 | TGTGCCAGCAGCCGGACTAGCGGGGCTTACAATGAGCAGTTCTTC | CASSRTSGAYNEQFF
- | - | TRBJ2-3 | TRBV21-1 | TGTGCCAGCAGCCCCCCAACCAGGACAGGGAGCACAGATACGCAGTATTTT | CASSPPTRTGSTDTQYF
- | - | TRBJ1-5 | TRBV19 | TGTGCCAGCAGTCAAAATGGAGGGGTAGAGGTTCAGCCCCAGCATTTT | CASSQNGGVEVQPQHF
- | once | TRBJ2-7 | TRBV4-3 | TGCGCCAGCAGCCTCGGACATTCCACCTACGAGCAGTACTTC | CASSLGHSTYEQYF
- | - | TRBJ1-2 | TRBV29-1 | TGCAGCGTTGATACGGGGGGAGACCATGGCTACACCTTC | CSVDTGGDHGYTF
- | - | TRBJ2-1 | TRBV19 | TGTGCCAGTAGTATACACGGGAGCGGCGATGAGCAGTTCTTC | CASSIHGSGDEQFF
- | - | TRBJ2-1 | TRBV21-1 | - | CASFVAGGIDEQFF
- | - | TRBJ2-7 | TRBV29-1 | TGCAGCGTTGAAGACAGGGAATACGAGCAGTACTTC | CSVEDREYEQYF
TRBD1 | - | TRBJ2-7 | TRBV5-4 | TGTGCCAGCGCCGGGACAGGGACCAACGAGCAGTACTTC | CASAGTGTNEQYF
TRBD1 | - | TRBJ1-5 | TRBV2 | TGTGCCAGCAGTGAACGACAGGGTAGGGGGCCCCAGCATTTT | CASSERQGRGPQHF
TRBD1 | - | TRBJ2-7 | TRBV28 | TGTGCCAGCAGCCTTGGGACAGGGGAGGTGAAGCAGTACTTC | CASSLGTGEVKQYF
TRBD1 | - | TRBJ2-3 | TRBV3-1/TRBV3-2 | TGTGCCAGCAGCCGGAGGACAGGGAGCACAGATACGCAGTATTTT | CASSRRTGSTDTQYF
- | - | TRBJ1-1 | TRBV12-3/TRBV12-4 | TGTGCCAGCAGTTTCTTCGGCACTGAAGCTTTCTTT | CASSFFGTEAFF
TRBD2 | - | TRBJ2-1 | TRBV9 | TGTGCCAGCAGCCAGGTAGCGGGAGGGCGGTTGAATGAGCAGTTCTTC | CASSQVAGGRLNEQFF
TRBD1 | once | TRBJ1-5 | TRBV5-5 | TGTGCCAGCAGCTTGGTGGGGACAGGCAATCAGCCCCAGCATTTT | CASSLVGTGNQPQHF
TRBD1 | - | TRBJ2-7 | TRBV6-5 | TGTGCCAGCAGTACCGGGACAGGGGACGAGCAGTACTTC | CASSTGTGDEQYF
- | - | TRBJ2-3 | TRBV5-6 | TGTGCCACCAACGCCGGGGTGGGATACACAGATACGCAGTATTTT | CATNAGVGYTDTQYF
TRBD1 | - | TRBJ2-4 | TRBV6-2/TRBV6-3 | TGTGCCAGCAGTAATTATGGGGACAGGAGCGTCGGGGGAAACATTCAGTACTTC | CASSNYGDRSVGGNIQYF
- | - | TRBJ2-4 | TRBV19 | TGTGCCAGTAGCCCCGGGGGGCTCAAAAACATTCAGTACTTC | CASSPGGLKNIQYF